The next 30 T cell receptor beta chains were all read from a single sample in a study of T cell changes during pregnancy in multiple sclerosis. Sequencing was performed with immunoSEQ multiplex PCR; in TCRdb, only in-frame clones are kept and a portion is missing. This table has about 110,000 clones, about 89% appearing once. The specimen was peripheral blood, collected before pregnancy. These receptors all come from a female donor with multiple sclerosis, enrolled in a pregnancy study.

The chain joins TRBV28 to TRBJ2-1; the match to TRBD1 covers 9 bases. This CDR3 spans 13 amino acids. The germline V gene has CDR1 MDHEN and CDR2 SYDVKM. V shed 7 bases and J 13 bases; nucleotides not matched to a gene: 11. The CDR3 reads CASTLRDRAPQFF. The CDR3 nucleotides are TGTGCCAGCACCCTCCGGGACAGGGCCCCTCAGTTCTTC. The complete variable domain, with remaining parts taken from reference TRBV28 and TRBJ2-1, reads DVKVTQSSRYLVKRTGEKVFLECVQDMDHENMFWYRQDPGLGLRLIYFSYDVKMKEKGDIPEGYSVSREKKERFSLILESASTNQTSMYLCASTLRDRAPQFFGPGTRLTVL.

CDR3: CASSYLAGSVSYEQYF. The CDR3 nucleotides are TGTGCCAGCAGTTACCTAGCGGGTAGCGTCTCCTACGAGCAGTACTTC. The rearrangement uses TRBV28 and TRBJ2-7; 8 bases line up with TRBD2. This CDR3 has 16 amino acids. Germline loops: CDR1 MDHEN, CDR2 SYDVKM. V lost 4 bases and J lost 0; bases outside the gene matches: 8.

This chain uses TRBV5-8 with TRBJ1-5; TRBD1 matches at 10 bases. This CDR3 is 15 amino acids long. Germline CDR1 and CDR2: SGHTS and YDEGEE. After removal of 3 bases from V and 7 bases from J, the junction contained 7 bases not matched to a gene. The DNA for the CDR3 is TGTGCCAGCAGCTCGGTAGACAGGGGGCGACAGCCCCAGCATTTT. Its translation: CASSSVDRGRQPQHF. Complete variable domain (other parts from reference TRBV5-8 and TRBJ1-5): EAGVTQSPTHLIKTRGQQATLRCSPISGHTSVYWYQQALGLGLQFLLWYDEGEERNRGNFPPRFSGRQFPNYSSELNVNALELEDSALYLCASSSVDRGRQPQHFGDGTRLSIL.

This clone has a single count. This CDR3 reads CASNGQGVAEAFF. The CDR3 DNA reads TGTGCCAGCAATGGACAGGGAGTCGCTGAAGCTTTCTTT. This chain joins TRBV2 and TRBJ1-1; 8 nucleotides line up with TRBD1. With V trimmed by 7 bases and J by 6 bases, 7 bases remained unmatched. Germline CDR1 and CDR2: SNHLY and FYNNEI. CDR3 size: 13 residues.

The rearrangement links TRBV18 to TRBJ1-1; TRBD1 matches at 8 bases. CDR3 size: 15 residues. CDR1 and CDR2 (germline): KGHSH, LQKENI. Trimming removed 4 bases from V and 3 bases from J; junction bases left unmatched: 7. CDR3 in DNA: TGTGCCAGCTCACTCCAAACAGGGGGGGACACTGAAGCTTTCTTT. Translated, it gives CASSLQTGGDTEAFF.

Turning to this clone: Different DNA sequences within this sample yield the same CDR3. The chain links TRBV6-6 to TRBJ2-3; weak D call: TRBD1 (5 bases). In germline, CDR1 is MNHNY, CDR2 SVGAGI (reference sequence). The CDR3 is 15 amino acids. Trimming cost V 4 bases and J 6 bases, with 17 bases left between them. The CDR3 sequence: CASSSGSPATDTQYF. CDR3 coding DNA: TGTGCCAGCAGTTCAGGGTCCCCGGCCACGGATACGCAGTATTTT.

The rearrangement joins TRBV6-1 to TRBJ1-1, with 8 bases matching TRBD1. This CDR3 is 16 amino acids long. Germline V CDR1 and CDR2: MNHNS, SASEGT. V gave up 4 bases and J gave up 1 base; unmatched junction bases: 8. The DNA for the CDR3 is TGTGCCAGCAGTGCCTCCCCCGGGACAGGGAACACTGAAGCTTTCTTT. Protein product: CASSASPGTGNTEAFF.

The V gene is TRBV19, the J gene TRBJ2-7, with D unclear. V was shortened by 3 bases and J by 4 bases, with 13 bases between the two germline ends. This CDR3 contains 14 residues. Germline CDR1 and CDR2: LNHDA and SQIVND (reference sequence). The CDR3: CASSIGVYLYEQYF. CDR3 nucleotides: TGTGCCAGTAGTATTGGTGTCTACCTATACGAGCAGTACTTC.

The rearrangement uses TRBV6-1 and TRBJ2-1, with D perhaps TRBD2 (6 bases). The V end lost 5 bases, the J end lost 8 bases, and 19 bases lay between the germline ends. Germline CDR1 MNHNS, CDR2 SASEGT. There are 15 residues in the CDR3. CDR3 nucleotide sequence: TGTGCCAGCAGTCGAGAAGGTGGAGGGAGCTATGAGCAGTTCTTC. Protein sequence: CASSREGGGSYEQFF.

This rearrangement joins TRBV5-1 to TRBJ1-2; D is possibly TRBD1 (5 bases). V gave up 4 bases and J gave up 3 bases, with 13 bases separating them. Germline lookup yields CDR1 SGHRS and CDR2 YFSETQ. This CDR3 region has 14 residues. For the CDR3, the DNA is TGCGCCAGCAGCCCCGGGGGGAGAGACTATGGCTACACCTTC. Its translation is CASSPGGRDYGYTF.

This clone was counted once. The chain carries TRBV7-2 and TRBJ2-5; 9 bases map to TRBD2. CDR1 is SGHTA, CDR2 FQGNSA, per germline. The CDR3 loop spans 15 amino acids. The junction had 4 bases not matched to a gene; V was cut back by 1 base and J by 4 bases. CDR3 in amino acids: CASSLDGGGAETQYF. DNA for the CDR3: TGTGCCAGCAGCTTAGATGGCGGGGGGGCAGAGACCCAGTACTTC. Combining the CDR3 with reference TRBV7-2 and TRBJ2-5 gives the whole variable domain GAGVSQSPSNKVTEKGKDVELRCDPISGHTALYWYRQSLGQGLEFLIYFQGNSAPDKSGLPSDRFSAERTGGSVSTLTIQRTQQEDSAVYLCASSLDGGGAETQYFGPGTRLLVL.

J is TRBJ2-1 and V is TRBV6-6; D unresolved. The V end was cut by 6 bases, the J end by 5 bases, with 11 bases between. Germline V gene data show CDR1 as MNHNY and CDR2 as SVGAGI (reference sequence). The CDR3 is made up of 13 amino acids. This CDR3 reads CASSSPTNNEQFF. CDR3 coding DNA: TGTGCCAGCAGCTCCCCCACAAACAATGAGCAGTTCTTC.

The chain uses TRBV7-2 and TRBJ1-5; TRBD1 matches at 9 bases. V shed 4 bases, J shed 4 bases, and the junction held 5 bases outside the gene matches. CDR3 size: 15 residues. Germline CDR1 SGHTA, CDR2 FQGNSA. As DNA, the CDR3 is TGTGCCAGCAGCTCCGACAGGGGGGGAAATCAGCCCCAGCATTTT. Translated: CASSSDRGGNQPQHF.

The chain joins TRBV7-8 to TRBJ2-1; TRBD2 matches 11 bases. V shed 3 bases, J shed 2 bases, and the junction held 21 bases outside the gene matches. CDR1 SGHVS and CDR2 FQNEAQ come from the germline V gene. The CDR3 is 22 amino acids. The CDR3 loop reads CASSFGRGPGLAEKLTYNEQFF. CDR3 nucleotide sequence: TGTGCCAGCAGCTTCGGAAGGGGACCGGGACTAGCGGAAAAACTTACCTACAATGAGCAGTTCTTC.

The rearrangement links TRBV2 to TRBJ2-7, with D maybe TRBD2 (5 bases). Trimming took off 6 bases at V and 3 bases at J, with 12 bases between the two ends. The germline V gene has CDR1 SNHLY and CDR2 FYNNEI. This CDR3 comprises 13 residues. DNA of the CDR3: TGTGCCAGCAGGACCGGGGTTAACTACGAGCAGTACTTC. As protein: CASRTGVNYEQYF.

This chain uses TRBV29-1 with TRBJ2-5; perhaps TRBD2 as D (5 bases). Germline V CDR1 and CDR2: SQVTM, ANQGSEA. This CDR3 is built from 15 residues. V was clipped by 4 bases and J by 5 bases, with 20 bases between them. As DNA, the CDR3 is TGCAGCGTTGTTTCTTCGGTGAGGGCTTTGGAGACCCAGTACTTC. Encoded protein: CSVVSSVRALETQYF.

This clone was seen a few times. The V call is TRBV2, the J call TRBJ2-5; 13 bases match TRBD2. The CDR3 has 14 residues. Germline CDR1 reads SNHLY; CDR2 reads FYNNEI. V lost 8 bases to trimming and J lost 2 bases; unmatched junction nucleotides: 2. CDR3 region: CASWGLAGQETQYF. The CDR3 coding sequence is TGTGCCAGCTGGGGACTAGCGGGACAAGAGACCCAGTACTTC.

V and J are TRBV4-1 and TRBJ1-1, with 8 positions matching TRBD1. The CDR3 loop spans 16 amino acids. V lost 4 bases to trimming and J lost 2 bases; unmatched junction nucleotides: 9. Germline loops: CDR1 MGHRA, CDR2 YSYEKL. The CDR3 is CASSLLPTGANTEAFF. The CDR3 DNA reads TGCGCCAGCAGCCTCTTACCGACAGGGGCAAACACTGAAGCTTTCTTT.

This clone was seen just once. V is TRBV5-1 and J is TRBJ1-1; D is ambiguous. This CDR3 has 15 residues. V lost 0 bases, J lost 0 bases, and 9 bases lay in between. Germline CDR1 reads SGHRS; CDR2 reads YFSETQ. Written as DNA, the CDR3 is TGCGCCAGCAGCTTGGGTCGGGGAATGAACACTGAAGCTTTCTTT. Protein sequence: CASSLGRGMNTEAFF. The variable domain in full, completed from reference TRBV5-1 and TRBJ1-1, reads KAGVTQTPRYLIKTRGQQVTLSCSPISGHRSVSWYQQTPGQGLQFLFEYFSETQRNKGNFPGRFSGRQFSNSRSEMNVSTLELGDSALYLCASSLGRGMNTEAFFGQGTRLTVV.

This clone was counted once. The V and J genes are TRBV19 and TRBJ2-2; tentatively, D is TRBD1 (7 bases). From germline, CDR1 is LNHDA and CDR2 SQIVND (reference sequence). Trimming stripped 2 bases from V and 5 bases from J, with 12 bases between. The CDR3 covers 15 residues. The CDR3 region has the DNA TGTGCCAGTAGTATACAGGGGGGTGTGACCGGGGAGCTGTTTTTT. Translation gives CASSIQGGVTGELFF.

CDR3 sequence reads: CASSLSPGNGYTF. CDR3 DNA: TGTGCCAGCAGTTTGAGTCCGGGGAACGGCTACACCTTC. The V call is TRBV27, the J call TRBJ1-2; D remains unclear. Germline V gene sequence: CDR1 MNHEY, CDR2 SMNVEV (reference sequence). V was clipped by 3 bases and J by 8 bases, with 13 bases between them. The length of the CDR3 is 13 residues.

This chain joins TRBV2 and TRBJ2-5; the D gene is possibly TRBD1 (5 bases). The CDR3 has 15 residues. The germline gives CDR1 SNHLY, CDR2 FYNNEI. V was pared by 0 bases and J by 3 bases, with 11 bases between. The chain's CDR3 is CASSEALNRKETQYF. The CDR3 region has the DNA TGTGCCAGCAGTGAAGCGCTTAACAGGAAAGAGACCCAGTACTTC.

The chain is built from TRBV5-3 and TRBJ2-1; 14 bases fit TRBD2. TRBV5-3 is an ORF for which the function is uncertain. CDR3 length equals 17 residues. Trimming at V came to 4 bases and at J to 5 bases, leaving 8 bases not matched to a gene. The CDR3, as DNA: TGTGCCAGAAGCCCGGGGACTAGCGGGAGTAGGAACAATGAGCAGTTCTTC. Amino acid sequence: CARSPGTSGSRNNEQFF.

The J gene is TRBJ2-7, the V gene TRBV19; 14 bases agree with TRBD2. The CDR3 totals 15 residues. In germline, CDR1 is LNHDA, CDR2 SQIVND (reference sequence). V lost 11 bases and J lost 7; bases outside the gene matches: 13. The CDR3, as DNA: TGTGCCGGAGGGACTAGCGGGAGTGGGTCTCGAGAGCAGTACTTC. Protein: CAGGTSGSGSREQYF.

The V and J genes are TRBV28 and TRBJ2-3; D gene ambiguous. CDR1 is MDHEN, CDR2 SYDVKM, per germline. This CDR3 has 11 residues. V was pared by 7 bases and J by 8 bases, with 10 bases between. This CDR3 is CASTRYGTQYF. The CDR3 region has the DNA TGTGCCAGCACCCGCTACGGTACGCAGTATTTT.

This chain uses TRBV10-3 with TRBJ2-7; maybe TRBD2 (5 bases). V was clipped by 0 bases and J by 7 bases, with 13 bases between them. There are 14 residues in the CDR3. Germline CDR1 and CDR2: ENHRY and SYGVKD. The DNA for the CDR3 is TGTGCCATCAGTGAGTCATTAGCGTTGGGGGAGCAGTACTTC. It translates to CAISESLALGEQYF.

This chain joins TRBV11-3 and TRBJ1-1; perhaps TRBD1 as D (5 bases). In germline, CDR1 is SGHNT, CDR2 YENEEA. CDR3 length equals 15 residues. V was trimmed by 5 bases and J by 0 bases, leaving 13 bases between them. The CDR3 here is CASSLQQEMNTEAFF. In DNA form, the CDR3 reads TGTGCCAGCAGCCTCCAACAGGAGATGAACACTGAAGCTTTCTTT.

The DNA of the CDR3 is TGTGCCAGCAGCGGACAGGGTTCCTACGAGCAGTACTTC. It specifies CASSGQGSYEQYF. J is TRBJ2-7 and V is TRBV9; 7 bases align to TRBD1. This CDR3 contains 13 residues. J gave up 1 base and V 3 bases, and 1 base lay outside the gene matches. Germline assignment: CDR1 SGDLS and CDR2 YYNGEE.

CDR3: CASSPQGLTEAFF. CDR3 sequence (DNA): TGTGCCAGCAGCCCACAGGGTCTTACTGAAGCTTTCTTT. This chain uses TRBV7-3 with TRBJ1-1; a possible D gene is TRBD1 (6 bases). Germline V gene sequence: CDR1 SGHTA, CDR2 FQGTGA. The CDR3 is 13 residues long. V dropped 5 bases and J dropped 5 bases, with 12 bases sitting between them.

J is TRBJ2-7 and V is TRBV6-6; TRBD1 aligns across 7 bases. The V gene end was trimmed by 2 bases and the J gene end by 6 bases; junction bases not matched to a gene: 10. The germline V gene encodes CDR1 MNHNY and CDR2 SVGAGI (reference sequence). The CDR3 covers 15 residues. Here the CDR3 DNA reads TGTGCCAGCAGTTACGGACAGGTACTTCATGGCGAGCAGTACTTC. Amino acids: CASSYGQVLHGEQYF.